This T cell receptor (beta chain) derives from a study of blood T cell repertoires in COVID-19 (dated by TCRdb to about 2020). About the full investigation: Collaborator samples came from the United States, Italy and Spain and covered acute and convalescent phases of COVID-19. The prospective study material was composed of cDNA or gDNA derived from T cells, B-cell-depleted T cells, or PBMCs. Sample metadata almost always included a de-identified subject ID, COVID-19 status, age in years and sex. The samples were drawn from the first 160 participants of the ongoing ImmuneRACE study and from under 1,500 subjects provided by 6 global collaborators. The repertoires were released in a freely available public database meant as a resource for research on the immune response to SARS-CoV-2. Where available, HLA class I and class II types were taken from metadata supplied by the sample provider and were not determined by assay-based typing. Deeply sampled blood TCRbeta repertoires from subjects exposed to, actively infected with, or recovered from COVID-19 were included in the dataset.

Whole blood was collected in K2EDTA tubes by collaborating institutions according to the institutions' own protocols. For TCRbeta analysis, collaborators shipped samples in one of three forms: frozen whole blood, isolated PBMCs, or DNA extracted from either of those sample types. The immunoSEQ Assay, a bias-controlled multiplex PCR, was used to amplify TCRbeta CDR3 regions from genomic DNA. Per the authors' processing: The number of nucleated cells in each sample was estimated by amplification of reference gene primers within the assay. To quantify the absolute abundance of each unique TCRbeta CDR3 rearrangement, sequence reads were collapsed and filtered. Productive Simpson clonality was computed per sample as the square root of Simpson's diversity index over productive rearrangements. In its TCRdb copy, this immuneACCESS table keeps in-frame sequences only and misses some clones. Where compared with another copy, unresolved V genes explain less than half of these, and the others have no known cause. D and trimming come from the DNA, and the V and J calls and clone size come from that table. The sample yields 150,000 to 200,000 clones; 86% were counted once. The top ten hold around 8.2% of the sample.

Worth noting for this clone: The antigen it binds to is not known. No quality values exist for individual bases; no much larger clone is one base distant.

For CDR1 and CDR2, the germline V gene (reference sequence) lists SEHNR and FQNEAQ. The CDR3 numbers 10 residues from cysteine through phenylalanine. The retained sequence is limited to the CDR3, 30 bases, with the frame set at the first base. Between the V and J ends, shortened by 5 bases and 8 bases respectively, the junction contains 6 bases. Broader findings and caveats from the paper: Clinical and demographic metadata were provided uncurated, with the amount varying by source and participant.

The sequence was collected from a man between 60 and 70 years old with acute or convalescent COVID-19. Here the chain combines TRBV7-9 and TRBJ1-1; no D gene call is confident. Sequenced input: peripheral blood. The DNA sequence is TGTGCCAGCAGCGTCCGGGAAGCTTTCTTT. The encoded protein is CASSVREAFF.